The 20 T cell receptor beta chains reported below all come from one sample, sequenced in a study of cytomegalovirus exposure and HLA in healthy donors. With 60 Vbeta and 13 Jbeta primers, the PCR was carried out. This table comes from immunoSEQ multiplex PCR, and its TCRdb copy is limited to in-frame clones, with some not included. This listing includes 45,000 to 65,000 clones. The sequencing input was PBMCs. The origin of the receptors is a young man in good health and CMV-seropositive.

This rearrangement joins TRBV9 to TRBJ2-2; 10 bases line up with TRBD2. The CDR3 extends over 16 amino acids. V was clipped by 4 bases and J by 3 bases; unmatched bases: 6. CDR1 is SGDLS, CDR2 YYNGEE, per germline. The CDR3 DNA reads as TGTGCCAGCAGCCTCCAGCTAGCGGGGGACACCGGGGAGCTGTTTTTT. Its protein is CASSLQLAGDTGELFF.

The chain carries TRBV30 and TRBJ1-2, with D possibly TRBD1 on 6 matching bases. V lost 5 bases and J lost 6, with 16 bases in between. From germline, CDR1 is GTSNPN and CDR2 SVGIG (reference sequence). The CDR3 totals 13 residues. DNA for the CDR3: TGTGCCTGGGGGGGCTTCCAATCTCATGGCTACACCTTC. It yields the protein CAWGGFQSHGYTF. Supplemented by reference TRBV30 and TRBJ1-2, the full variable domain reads SQTIHQWPATLVQPVGSPLSLECTVEGTSNPNLYWYRQAAGRGLQLLFYSVGIGQISSEVPQNLSASRPQDRQFILSSKKLLLSDSGFYLCAWGGFQSHGYTFGSGTRLTVV.

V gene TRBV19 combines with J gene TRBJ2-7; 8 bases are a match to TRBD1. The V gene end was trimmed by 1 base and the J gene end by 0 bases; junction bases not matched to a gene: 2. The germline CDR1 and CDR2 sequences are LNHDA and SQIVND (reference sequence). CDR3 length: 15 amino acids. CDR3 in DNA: TGTGCCAGTAGTATAGGGACAGGGCCCTCCTACGAGCAGTACTTC. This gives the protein CASSIGTGPSYEQYF.

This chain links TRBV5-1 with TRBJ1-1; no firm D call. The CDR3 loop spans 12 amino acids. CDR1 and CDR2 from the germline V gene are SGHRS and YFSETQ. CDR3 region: CGFKNRWPEAFF. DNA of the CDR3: TGCGGGTTCAAGAACCGTTGGCCTGAAGCTTTCTTT.

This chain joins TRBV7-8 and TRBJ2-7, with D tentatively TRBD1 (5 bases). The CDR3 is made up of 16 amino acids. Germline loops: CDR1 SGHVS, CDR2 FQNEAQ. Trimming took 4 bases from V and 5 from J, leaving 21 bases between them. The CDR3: CASSSVARREKNEQYF. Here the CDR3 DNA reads TGTGCCAGCAGCTCCGTTGCCCGCAGGGAAAAGAACGAGCAGTACTTC.

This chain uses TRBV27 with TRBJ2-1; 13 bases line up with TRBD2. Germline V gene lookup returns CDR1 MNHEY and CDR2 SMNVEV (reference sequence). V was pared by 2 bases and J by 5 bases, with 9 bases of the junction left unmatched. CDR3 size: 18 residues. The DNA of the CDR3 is TGTGCCAGCAGTTTAACTAGCGGGAGGGCCTGGGGACACAATGAGCAGTTCTTC. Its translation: CASSLTSGRAWGHNEQFF.

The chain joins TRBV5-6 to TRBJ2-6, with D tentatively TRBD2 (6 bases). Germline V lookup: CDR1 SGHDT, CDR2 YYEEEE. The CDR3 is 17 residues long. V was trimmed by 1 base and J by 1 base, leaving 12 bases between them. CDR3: CASSLSGSSSGANVLTF. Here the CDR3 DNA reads TGTGCCAGCAGCTTGTCCGGGAGTAGTTCTGGGGCCAACGTCCTGACTTTC. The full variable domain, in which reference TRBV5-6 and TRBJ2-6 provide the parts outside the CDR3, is DAGVTQSPTHLIKTRGQQVTLRCSPKSGHDTVSWYQQALGQGPQFIFQYYEEEERQRGNFPDRFSGHQFPNYSSELNVNALLLGDSALYLCASSLSGSSSGANVLTFGAGSRLTVL.

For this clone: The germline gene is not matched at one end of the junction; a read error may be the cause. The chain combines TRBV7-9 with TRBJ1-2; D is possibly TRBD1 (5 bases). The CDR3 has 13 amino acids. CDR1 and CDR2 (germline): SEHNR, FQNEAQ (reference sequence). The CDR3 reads CASSLAEGSLYAF. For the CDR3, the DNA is TGTGCCAGCAGCTTAGCGGAGGGGTCCCTATACGCCTTC.

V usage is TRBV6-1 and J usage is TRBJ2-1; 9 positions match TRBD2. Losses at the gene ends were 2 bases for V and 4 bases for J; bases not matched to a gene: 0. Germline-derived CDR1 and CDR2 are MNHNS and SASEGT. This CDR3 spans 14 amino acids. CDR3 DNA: TGTGCCAGCAGTGAACTAGCGGGATACAATGAGCAGTTCTTC. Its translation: CASSELAGYNEQFF.

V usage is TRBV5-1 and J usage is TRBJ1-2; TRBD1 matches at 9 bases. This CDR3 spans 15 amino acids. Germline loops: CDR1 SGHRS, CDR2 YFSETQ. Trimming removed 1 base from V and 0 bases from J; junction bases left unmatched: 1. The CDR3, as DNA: TGCGCCAGCAGCTTGACAGGGGGCTCTAACTATGGCTACACCTTC. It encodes CASSLTGGSNYGYTF.

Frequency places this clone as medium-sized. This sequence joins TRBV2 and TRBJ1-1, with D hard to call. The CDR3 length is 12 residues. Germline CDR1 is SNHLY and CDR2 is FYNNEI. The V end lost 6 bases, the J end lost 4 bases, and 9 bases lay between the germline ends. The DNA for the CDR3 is TGTGCCAGCAGGGATGAGGGCACTGAAGCTTTCTTT. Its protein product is CASRDEGTEAFF.

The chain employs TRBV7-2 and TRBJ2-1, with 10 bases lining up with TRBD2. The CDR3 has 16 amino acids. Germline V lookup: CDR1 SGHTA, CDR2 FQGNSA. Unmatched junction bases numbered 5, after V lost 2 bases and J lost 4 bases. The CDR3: CASSLSRAGGYNEQFF. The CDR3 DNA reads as TGTGCCAGCAGCTTATCGAGAGCGGGAGGGTACAATGAGCAGTTCTTC.

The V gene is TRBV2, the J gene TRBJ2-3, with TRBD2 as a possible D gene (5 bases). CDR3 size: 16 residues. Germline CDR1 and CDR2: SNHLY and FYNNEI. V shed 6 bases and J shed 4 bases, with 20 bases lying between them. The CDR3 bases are TGTGCCAGCAGGGGCCCTAGCTCCAGAGGTGCAGATACGCAGTATTTT. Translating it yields CASRGPSSRGADTQYF. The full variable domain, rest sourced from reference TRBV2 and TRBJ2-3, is EPEVTQTPSHQVTQMGQEVILRCVPISNHLYFYWYRQILGQKVEFLVSFYNNEISEKSEIFDDQFSVERPDGSNFTLKIRSTKLEDSAMYFCASRGPSSRGADTQYFGPGTRLTVL.

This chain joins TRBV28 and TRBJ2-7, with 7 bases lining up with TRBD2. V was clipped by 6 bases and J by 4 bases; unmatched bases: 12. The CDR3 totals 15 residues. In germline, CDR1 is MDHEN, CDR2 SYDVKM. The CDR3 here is CASSLPGTTNYEQYF. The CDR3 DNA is TGTGCCAGCAGCCTCCCCGGGACTACTAATTACGAGCAGTACTTC.

CDR3 loop: CASSPLPLPGKQFF. Written as DNA, the CDR3 is TGTGCCAGCAGCCCCCTGCCACTCCCGGGGAAGCAGTTCTTC. V usage is TRBV13 and J usage is TRBJ2-1; D perhaps matches TRBD2 (5 bases). V was trimmed by 5 bases and J by 11 bases, leaving 19 bases between them. The CDR3 covers 14 residues. CDR1 PRHDT and CDR2 FYEKMQ come from the germline V gene (reference sequence).

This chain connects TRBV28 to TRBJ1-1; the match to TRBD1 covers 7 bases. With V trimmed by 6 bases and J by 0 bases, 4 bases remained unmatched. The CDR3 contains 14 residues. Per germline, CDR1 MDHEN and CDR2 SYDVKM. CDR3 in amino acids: CASSLGTVNTEAFF. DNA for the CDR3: TGTGCCAGCAGCCTCGGGACAGTGAACACTGAAGCTTTCTTT.

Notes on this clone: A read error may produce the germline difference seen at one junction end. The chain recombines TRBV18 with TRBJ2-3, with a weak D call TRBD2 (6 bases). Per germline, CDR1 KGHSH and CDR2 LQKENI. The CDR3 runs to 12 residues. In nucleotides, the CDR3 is TGTGCCAGTTCCCCCGGGGGAGATCCGCAGTATTTT. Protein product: CASSPGGDPQYF. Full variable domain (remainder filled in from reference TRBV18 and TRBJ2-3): NAGVMQNPRHLVRRRGQEARLRCSPMKGHSHVYWYRQLPEEGLKFMVYLQKENIIDESGMPKERFSAEFPKEGPSILRIQQVVRGDSAAYFCASSPGGDPQYFGPGTRLTVL.

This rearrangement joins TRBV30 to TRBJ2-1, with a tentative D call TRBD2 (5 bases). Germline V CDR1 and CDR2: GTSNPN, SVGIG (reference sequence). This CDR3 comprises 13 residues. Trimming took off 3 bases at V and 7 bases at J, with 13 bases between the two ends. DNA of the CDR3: TGTGCCTGGAGAGAGGGCCCTTTGAATGAGCAGTTCTTC. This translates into CAWREGPLNEQFF.

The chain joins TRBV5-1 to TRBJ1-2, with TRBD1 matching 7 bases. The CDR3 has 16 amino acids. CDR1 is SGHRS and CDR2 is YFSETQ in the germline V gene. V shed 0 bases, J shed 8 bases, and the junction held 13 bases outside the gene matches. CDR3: CASSLEGAGGSGGYTF. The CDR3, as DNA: TGCGCCAGCAGCTTGGAGGGGGCTGGTGGATCTGGCGGCTACACCTTC.

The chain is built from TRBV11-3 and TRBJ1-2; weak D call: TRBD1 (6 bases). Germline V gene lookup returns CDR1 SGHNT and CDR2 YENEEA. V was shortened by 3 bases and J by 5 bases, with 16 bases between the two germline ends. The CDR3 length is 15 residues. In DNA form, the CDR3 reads TGTGCCAGCAGCTTGAGGCAAGCGGGGGCGTATGGCTACACCTTC. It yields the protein CASSLRQAGAYGYTF.